One TCR beta chain is described in this entry. Its antigen is undetermined. The donors, all of them Caucasian adults, lived in Nashville, Tennessee. The table came from immunoSEQ multiplex PCR; TCRdb's copy has only in-frame clones and leaves some out. Of over 1.4 million clones in the sample, over 95% were seen once. The data were taken from a study of shared clonotypes between healthy human individuals. Whole-study results and caveats: Compared with clonotypes that all four donors shared, non-shared clonotypes had lower generation probabilities. Compared with memory subsets, naive subsets generally had larger estimated richness. Depth was large, yet rarefaction showed that sorted-subset sequencing was incomplete.

The CDR3 totals 13 residues. Between the trimmed V and J ends, which lost 6 bases and 13 bases, there was a span of 18 bases. Germline assignment: CDR1 MNHEY and CDR2 SVGAGI. The chain links TRBV6-5 to TRBJ1-4; D uncertain. The sample taken for sequencing was naive CD4+ T cells sorted from blood. As to subset: CD45RA+ positively selected. The source of this sequence is a man aged 30 to 45 in good health. The CDR3 nucleotides read TGTGCCAGCAGGAGGACCGCCGGGGTTGCACTGTTTTTT. Protein product: CASRRTAGVALFF.